The T cell receptor beta chain described here comes from a study of blood T cells in healthy people across ages (dated by TCRdb to the mid-2010s). With regard to the full study: In model experiments, template switching captured roughly one uniquely barcoded TCR beta cDNA molecule for every two T cells. Age-related changes in TCR beta repertoire diversity were measured in the study by deep sequencing normalized with unique cDNA molecular identifiers. The donors were split into four age groups: young (average 16 years), middle-aged (about 40), aged (roughly 65) and long-lived (under 90). To avoid experimental bias, donors of different ages were distributed randomly across sequencing lanes. Two additional independent replicas of 1 million unique cDNA reads from the same blood draw were analyzed for two donors (one aged 18 to 29 and one aged 80 or older).

Libraries were constructed by 5' RACE. This sample was sequenced with an Illumina HiSeq 2500. A second PCR of roughly 6 to 12 cycles was run with a J-beta primer mix and a sample-barcoded 5' primer. A template-switch 5' adaptor carrying 12 random nucleotides introduced a unique molecular identifier onto each TCR beta cDNA molecule. Each sample yielded at least 2.5 million CDR3-containing paired-end reads. First-strand cDNA was synthesized from all RNA with the Mint cDNA synthesis kit, primed by a TRBC-specific oligonucleotide. Following uracil-DNA glycosylase treatment, all cDNA underwent a first 18-cycle PCR with the universal primers M1SS and BC2_uni_R. Per the authors' processing: For normalization, 1 million high-quality reads were randomly selected from each sample, with every read carrying a distinct molecular identifier. Instead of being binned into consensus sequences, reads with shared molecular identifiers were discarded. MiTCR, set to a Q25 quality threshold and the strictest error-elimination algorithm, was used for CDR3 identification, clonotype clustering and error correction. A nonparametric unseen species model using Euler transformation provided a lower-bound estimate of total TCR beta diversity. The public reads were run again by TCRdb, first through fastp at Q25 and then through MiXCR, and only productive beta chains were kept. Each record represents a unique CDR3 protein, reported with the most common genes and DNA among its rows. TCRdb, not the original authors, processed these V and J calls. In this sample the table shows roughly 860,000 distinct CDR3 sequences, 62% of which occur a single time. The top ten hold about a quarter of the sample.

The study at large found these results: The percentage of naive T cells measured by flow cytometry correlated strongly with observed TCR beta diversity. Estimates of total diversity based on one million sequenced T cells were regarded as lower bounds and as underestimates. Because donor CMV infection status was unknown, age-related changes in expanded clonotypes were potentially confounded. Since profiling was done on bulk unsorted PBMCs, naive and antigen-experienced compartments could not be conclusively compared. The long-lived group showed more naive CD4+ T cells, fewer expanded clones and increased TCR diversity than the aged group, suggesting age selection. As age increased, observed TCR beta diversity per million T cells dropped in a roughly linear way, and a significant reduction was already evident by age around 41.

Systemically healthy Caucasian individuals from Russia, around 39 in total and aged about 6 to 100 years, were included as donors. Each donor gave 8 to 10 milliliters of peripheral blood, collected into EDTA-treated Vacutainer tubes. Ficoll-Paque density-gradient centrifugation was used to isolate PBMCs, with at least 6.5 million per sample. Total RNA, at least 6 micrograms per sample, was extracted from PBMCs with Trizol reagent. For every donor, an aliquot of PBMCs went through flow cytometry to measure the percentages of naive CD45RAhigh/CD27high T cells. As encoded in the germline V gene, CDR1 is SQVTM while CDR2 is ANQGSEA. Relative to germline, V is missing 3 bases and J is missing 15 bases, with 4 bases of the junction outside any gene match. Including the terminal cysteine and phenylalanine, the CDR3 comprises 10 residues. CDR3 DNA is the only sequence kept; it has 30 bases, read in frame from the first base.

For this clonotype: Its antigen target is currently unknown. The sample holds no much larger clone one base away, and base qualities are not on file.

The clonotype comes from a man in his thirties or forties in good health. The rearranged segments are TRBV29-1 and TRBJ2-1; 8 nucleotides in the junction match TRBD2. Material for sequencing was blood. The CDR3 protein sequence reads: CSVEVSGAFF. The DNA reads TGCAGCGTTGAGGTTAGCGGGGCGTTCTTC.